The rows below give T cell receptor beta chains drawn from one sample of a study of T-cell memory formation after mild COVID-19. TCRdb re-called the 5' RACE reads through MiXCR, storing one row per CDR3 protein. Counted here are roughly 320,000 distinct CDR3 sequences, 25% to 30% occurring once; the ten biggest clones make up approximately 13%. The sample taken for sequencing was PBMCs or a T cell subset sorted from them (not recorded which). The receptor source for this set is an adult woman who had mild COVID-19 (a few samples of this study predate the infection). Cell type and time point are not known. Each CDR3 is given with its conserved first and last residue. A D gene is named only where the DNA matches it firmly. The size entry is marked missing in some rows and otherwise reads once, few, many or a size class.

TRBJ2-1	TRBD1	TRBV24-1	many	TGTGCCACCAGTGATTCAGGGGGCTATTGGAATGAGCAGTTCTTC	CATSDSGGYWNEQFF
TRBJ2-7	.	TRBV7-6	.	TGTGCCAGCAGCTCAGGGCCAAAACTCGGCTACGAGCAGTACTTC	CASSSGPKLGYEQYF
TRBJ2-5	.	TRBV6-5	few	TGTGCCAGCAGTTCATCTCTCGGGACGGGAGAAGAGACCCAGTACTTC	CASSSSLGTGEETQYF
TRBJ2-6	.	TRBV18	.	TGTGCCAGCTCACCAAGGACAGACTTCTCTGGGGCCAACGTCCTGACTTTC	CASSPRTDFSGANVLTF
TRBJ2-2	.	TRBV29-1	.	TGCAGCGCCGAGTGGGGAACAGGGTCGGGGCTGTTTTTT	CSAEWGTGSGLFF
TRBJ2-5	.	TRBV29-1	.	TGCAGCGTTGATCCCCAGTACTTC	CSVDPQYF
TRBJ2-7	.	TRBV9	few	TGTGCCAGCAGCGGGGGTGGTGAGCAGTACTTC	CASSGGGEQYF
TRBJ2-1	.	TRBV19	few	TGTGCCAGTAGTATAGTTAGGGTGGGGGAGCAGTTCTTC	CASSIVRVGEQFF
TRBJ2-1	TRBD2	TRBV15	few	TGTGCCACCAGCACAAGCGGGAACTCCTACAATGAGCAGTTCTTC	CATSTSGNSYNEQFF
TRBJ2-7	.	TRBV7-9	few	TGTGCCAGCAGCTTAGTCGGTGGTCCCCAGGGACTTTCCTACGGGCAGTACTTC	CASSLVGGPQGLSYGQYF
TRBJ1-1	.	TRBV29-1	.	TGCAGCGTTGTTGTAGACACTGAAGCTTTCTTT	CSVVVDTEAFF
TRBJ2-1	.	TRBV5-6	few	TGTGCCAGCAGCTTGGTGCGGGAGCAGTTCTTC	CASSLVREQFF
TRBJ2-7	.	TRBV12-3/TRBV12-4	few	TGTGCCAGCAGCCTCGGGACGGAGACCTACGAGCAGTACTTC	CASSLGTETYEQYF
TRBJ2-7	.	TRBV5-1	few	TGCGCCAGCGGCGACAGGAGCCGCGAGCAGTACTTC	CASGDRSREQYF
TRBJ1-2	.	TRBV5-6	.	TGTGCCAGCAGCCAAGAAACACCATTCAGTAGAGGCTACACCTTC	CASSQETPFSRGYTF
TRBJ1-1	.	TRBV12-3/TRBV12-4	few	TGTGCCAGCAGTATCCGGGCGGGAGCTGAAGCTTTCTTT	CASSIRAGAEAFF
TRBJ2-1	TRBD2	TRBV7-6	few	TGTGCCAGCAGCTTAGGCGGGACTAGCTTCAATGAGCAGTTCTTC	CASSLGGTSFNEQFF
TRBJ2-6	.	TRBV2	.	TGTGCCAGAGACTCTGGGGCCAACGTCCTGACTTTC	CARDSGANVLTF
TRBJ1-1	.	TRBV30	.	TGTGCCTGGAGTTTGGGACATGAAGCTTTCTTT	CAWSLGHEAFF
TRBJ2-4	TRBD2	TRBV12-3/TRBV12-4	many	TGTGCCAGCAGCTCTAGCGGGATCTCCCCCTCCAAAAACATTCAGTACTTC	CASSSSGISPSKNIQYF
TRBJ2-2	.	TRBV7-2	.	TGTGCCAGCAGCGCCTTAGCGGCGACGGCCGGGGAGCTGTTTTTT	CASSALAATAGELFF
TRBJ2-7	TRBD2	TRBV6-2/TRBV6-3	.	TGTGCCAGCAAAACTAGCGGCGCCTTTTCCTACGAGCAGTACTTC	CASKTSGAFSYEQYF
TRBJ2-6	.	TRBV7-9	.	TGTGCCAGCAGCCCCTCCGGAGGGACAGAGAGCTCTGGGGCCAACGTCCTGACTTTC	CASSPSGGTESSGANVLTF
TRBJ2-7	TRBD1	TRBV7-7	few	TGTGCCAGCAGCCCCGGGACAGGGGGGAACGAGCAGTACTTC	CASSPGTGGNEQYF
TRBJ1-2	.	TRBV9	.	TGTGCCAGCAGCGGCTCAGGGTATGGCTACACCTTC	CASSGSGYGYTF
TRBJ2-6	TRBD2	TRBV6-5	.	TGTGCCAGCAGGCCTCTAGCGGGAGCCCTCTCTGGGGCCAACGTCCTGACTTTC	CASRPLAGALSGANVLTF
TRBJ1-2	.	TRBV7-3	.	TGTGCCAGCAGCCCCCAGCAGGGGAGTCTTGCCACCTTC	CASSPQQGSLATF
TRBJ1-4	.	TRBV4-3	few	TGCGCCAGCAGCCAGGCCTTTAAACAGGGCGGGAATGAAAAACTGTTTTTT	CASSQAFKQGGNEKLFF
TRBJ2-7	TRBD1	TRBV9	few	TGTGCCAGTACCCCGGGACAGGGGGCGCGGGAGCAGTACTTC	CASTPGQGAREQYF
TRBJ2-7	.	TRBV6-5	few	TGTGCCAGCAGCCTCGGGACTGAACTACGGGAGCAGTACTTC	CASSLGTELREQYF
TRBJ2-1	.	TRBV7-8	.	TGTGCCAGCAGCGGGGCCGGACGGATTAGCTCCTACAATGAGCAGTTCTTC	CASSGAGRISSYNEQFF
TRBJ2-1	.	TRBV5-1	.	TGCGCCAGCAGCTTACGAGGGGCTGGCTACAATGAGCAGTTCTTC	CASSLRGAGYNEQFF
TRBJ1-2	.	TRBV7-8	few	TGTGCCAGCAGCTTTCAGGGGATGAACTATGGCTACACCTTC	CASSFQGMNYGYTF
TRBJ1-6	.	TRBV27	.	TGTGCCAGCAGTTTGTTAGACGGCTCCTATAATTCACCCCTCCACTTT	CASSLLDGSYNSPLHF
TRBJ2-5	.	TRBV5-1	.	TGCGCCAGCAGCTTACTAGCCGGACAAGAGACCCAGTACTTC	CASSLLAGQETQYF
TRBJ2-3	TRBD2	TRBV5-1	.	TGCGCCAGCAGCTTGGTTAGCGGGGGGGCCAGCACAGATACGCAGTATTTT	CASSLVSGGASTDTQYF
TRBJ1-1	.	TRBV5-5	.	TGTGCCAGCAGCTTGACAAGGGTTAACACTGAAGCTTTCTTT	CASSLTRVNTEAFF
TRBJ2-7	.	TRBV3-1	.	TGTGCCAGCAGCCAAGTCTTATCTACCTACGAGCAGTACTTC	CASSQVLSTYEQYF
TRBJ2-1	.	TRBV3-1	.	TGTGCCAGCAGCCAAGCTTATGGTATGGCGAACAATGAGCAGTTCTTC	CASSQAYGMANNEQFF
TRBJ2-7	.	TRBV4-1	.	TGCGCCAGCAGCCAAGCCACATCAAGCTACGAGCAGTACTTC	CASSQATSSYEQYF
TRBJ1-1	.	TRBV7-9	.	TGTGCCAGCAGCTCTAAGGGGCACACTGAAGCTTTCTTT	CASSSKGHTEAFF
TRBJ2-2	.	TRBV7-9	.	TGTGCCAGCAGCTTAGCCTCCGGGGAGCTGTTTTTT	CASSLASGELFF
TRBJ2-1	.	TRBV5-1	few	TGCGCCAGCAGCCAGACAGCATACAATGAGCAGTTCTTC	CASSQTAYNEQFF
TRBJ1-2	TRBD1	TRBV5-1	once	TGCGCCAGCAGCTTGGCCGGGACAGGGTTCTTCTACACCTTC	CASSLAGTGFFYTF
TRBJ1-2	TRBD1	TRBV18	.	TGTGCCAGCTCACTCCCGGGACAGGGCAATGGCTACACCTTC	CASSLPGQGNGYTF
TRBJ2-6	TRBD1	TRBV12-3/TRBV12-4	few	TGTGCCAGCAGTTTCCGCTCAGGGGGCTTGGTTGCTGGGGCCAACGTCCTGACTTTC	CASSFRSGGLVAGANVLTF
TRBJ1-6	.	TRBV9	few	TGTGCCAGCAGCGTAGGAACCCCATATTCACCCCTCCACTTT	CASSVGTPYSPLHF
TRBJ2-5	TRBD1	TRBV2	.	TGTGCCAGCAGTGAACGGGGACAGGGCCAAGAGACCCAGTACTTC	CASSERGQGQETQYF
TRBJ2-2	.	TRBV12-3/TRBV12-4	few	TGTGCCAGCAGTGGAAGATTCAGACTTAATAACACCGGGGAGCTGTTTTTT	CASSGRFRLNNTGELFF
TRBJ1-5	.	TRBV12-3/TRBV12-4	few	TGTGCCAGCAGTTTCCCTGGGAATCAGCCCCAGCATTTT	CASSFPGNQPQHF
TRBJ1-1	TRBD1	TRBV27	.	TGTGCCAGCAGTCCCCGGACAGGGGGCGCGAGTCCCCCTGAAGCTTTCTTT	CASSPRTGGASPPEAFF
TRBJ1-2	.	TRBV7-9	few	TGTGCCAGCAGCCCGAGGGCCAGGGCCTATGGCTACACCTTC	CASSPRARAYGYTF
TRBJ2-3	.	TRBV20-1	.	TGCAGTGCTAGGGGGGCCAGAGATAGCGGAGGGGATACGCAGTATTTT	CSARGARDSGGDTQYF
TRBJ1-2	.	TRBV6-2/TRBV6-3	.	TGTGCCAGCGGCCGGGACCCGGGGCAGTATGGCTACACCTTC	CASGRDPGQYGYTF
TRBJ2-7	.	TRBV4-1	.	TGCGCCAGCAGCCAAGGGGACCGGAGGGATTACGAGCAGTACTTC	CASSQGDRRDYEQYF
TRBJ2-1	.	TRBV6-2/TRBV6-3	few	TGTGCCAGCAAGAAATACAATGAGCAGTTCTTC	CASKKYNEQFF
TRBJ2-1	TRBD1	TRBV6-6	.	TGTGCCAGCAGTTTTAAACCGGGACAGGGGCAAGATGAGCAGTTCTTC	CASSFKPGQGQDEQFF